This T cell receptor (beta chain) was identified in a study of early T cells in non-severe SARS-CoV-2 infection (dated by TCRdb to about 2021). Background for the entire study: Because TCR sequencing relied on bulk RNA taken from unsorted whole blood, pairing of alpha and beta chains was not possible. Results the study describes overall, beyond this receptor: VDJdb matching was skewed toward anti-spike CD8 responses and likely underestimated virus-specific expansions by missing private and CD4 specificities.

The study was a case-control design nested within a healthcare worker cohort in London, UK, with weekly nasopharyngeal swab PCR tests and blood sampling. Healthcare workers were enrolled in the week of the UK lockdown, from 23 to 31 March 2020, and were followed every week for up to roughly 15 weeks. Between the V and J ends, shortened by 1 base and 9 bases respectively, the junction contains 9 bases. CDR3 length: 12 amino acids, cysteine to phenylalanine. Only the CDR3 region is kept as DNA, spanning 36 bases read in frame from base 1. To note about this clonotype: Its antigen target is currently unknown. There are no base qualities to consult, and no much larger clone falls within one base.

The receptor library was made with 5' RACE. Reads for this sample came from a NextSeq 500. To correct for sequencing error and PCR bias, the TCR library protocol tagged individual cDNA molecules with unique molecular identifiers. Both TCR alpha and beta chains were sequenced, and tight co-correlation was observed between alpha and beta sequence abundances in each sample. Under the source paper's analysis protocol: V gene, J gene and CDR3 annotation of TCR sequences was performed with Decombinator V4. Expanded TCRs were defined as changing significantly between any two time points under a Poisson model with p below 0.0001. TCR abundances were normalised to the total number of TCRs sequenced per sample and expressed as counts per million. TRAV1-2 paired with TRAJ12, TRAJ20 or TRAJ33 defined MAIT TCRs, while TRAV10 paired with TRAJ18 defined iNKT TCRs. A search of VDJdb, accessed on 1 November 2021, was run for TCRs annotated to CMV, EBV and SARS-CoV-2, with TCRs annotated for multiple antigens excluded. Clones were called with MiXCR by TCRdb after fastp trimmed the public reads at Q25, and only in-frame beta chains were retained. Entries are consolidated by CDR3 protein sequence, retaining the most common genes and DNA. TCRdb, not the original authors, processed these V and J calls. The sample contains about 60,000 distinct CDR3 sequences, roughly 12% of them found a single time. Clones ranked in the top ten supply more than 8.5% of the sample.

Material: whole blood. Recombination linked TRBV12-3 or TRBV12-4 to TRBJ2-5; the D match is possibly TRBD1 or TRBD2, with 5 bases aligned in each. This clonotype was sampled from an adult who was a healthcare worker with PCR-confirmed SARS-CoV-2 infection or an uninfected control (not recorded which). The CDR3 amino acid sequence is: CASSLDGTAQYF. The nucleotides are TGTGCCAGCAGTTTAGACGGGACCGCCCAGTACTTC.